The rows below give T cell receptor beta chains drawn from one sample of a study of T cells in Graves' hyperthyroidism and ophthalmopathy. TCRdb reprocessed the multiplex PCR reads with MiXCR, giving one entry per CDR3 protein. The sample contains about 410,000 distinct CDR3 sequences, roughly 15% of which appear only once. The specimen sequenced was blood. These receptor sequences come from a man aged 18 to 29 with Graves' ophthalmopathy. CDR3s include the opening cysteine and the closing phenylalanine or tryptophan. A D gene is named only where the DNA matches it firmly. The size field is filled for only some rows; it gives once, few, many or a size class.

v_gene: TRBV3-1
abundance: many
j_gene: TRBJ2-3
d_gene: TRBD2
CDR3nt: TGTGCCAGCAGCCAAGATGAGGCGGGGGTTAGCACAGATACGCAGTATTTT
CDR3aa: CASSQDEAGVSTDTQYF

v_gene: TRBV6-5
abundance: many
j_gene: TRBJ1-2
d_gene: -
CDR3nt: TGTGCCAGCAGTTACACCGACAGTAACTATGGCTACACCTTC
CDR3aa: CASSYTDSNYGYTF

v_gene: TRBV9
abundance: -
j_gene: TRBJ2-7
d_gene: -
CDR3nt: TGTGCCAGCAGCGTAGGGTATGGGACCTACGAGCAGTACTTC
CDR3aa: CASSVGYGTYEQYF

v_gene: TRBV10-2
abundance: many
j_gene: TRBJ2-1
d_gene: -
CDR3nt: TGCGCCAGCAGTGCGGCAGTAGGCCCCTACAATGAGCAGTTCTTC
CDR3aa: CASSAAVGPYNEQFF

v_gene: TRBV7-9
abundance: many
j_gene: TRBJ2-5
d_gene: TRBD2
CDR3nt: TGTGCCAGCAGCTTACTGGGACTAGGCCTCCAAGAGACCCAGTACTTC
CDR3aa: CASSLLGLGLQETQYF

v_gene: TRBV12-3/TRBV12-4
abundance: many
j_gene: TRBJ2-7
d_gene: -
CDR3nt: TGTGCCAGCAGTTCCCGAGGTGAGGAGCAGTACTTC
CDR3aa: CASSSRGEEQYF

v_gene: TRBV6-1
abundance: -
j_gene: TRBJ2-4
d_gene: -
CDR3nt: TGTGCCAGCAGTGAAAAGGGGGGGGGCAAAAACATTCAGTACTTC
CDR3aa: CASSEKGGGKNIQYF

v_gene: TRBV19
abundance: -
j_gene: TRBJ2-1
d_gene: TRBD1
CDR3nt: TGTGCCAGTAGTACCGGGACAGTCAATGAGCAGTTCTTC
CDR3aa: CASSTGTVNEQFF

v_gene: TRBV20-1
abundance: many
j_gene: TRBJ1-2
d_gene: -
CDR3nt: TGCAGTGCCCTTCGGGACGGAACTAACTATGGCTACACCTTC
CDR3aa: CSALRDGTNYGYTF

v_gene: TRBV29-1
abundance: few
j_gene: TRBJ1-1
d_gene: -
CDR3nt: TGCAGCGTTGAAAGTCAGGGGTACACTGAAGCTTTCTTT
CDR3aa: CSVESQGYTEAFF

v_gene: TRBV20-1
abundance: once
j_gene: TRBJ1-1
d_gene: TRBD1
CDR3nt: TGCAGTGCTAGAGACCGGGACAGGGTTGGCACTGAAGCTTTCTTT
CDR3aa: CSARDRDRVGTEAFF

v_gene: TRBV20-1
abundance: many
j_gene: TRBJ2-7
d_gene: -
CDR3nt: TGCAGTGCTGACAAGGGACGGGCCGTGGGCGGTAACGAGCAGTACTTC
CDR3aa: CSADKGRAVGGNEQYF

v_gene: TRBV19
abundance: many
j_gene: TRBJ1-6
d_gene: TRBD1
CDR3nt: TGTGCCAGTAGTAGGTTGACAGGGAATTCACCCCTCCACTTT
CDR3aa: CASSRLTGNSPLHF

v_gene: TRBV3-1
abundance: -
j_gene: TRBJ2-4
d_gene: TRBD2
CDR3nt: TGTGCCAGCAGAGCTAGCGGGGGGGCAGACATTCAGTACTTC
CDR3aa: CASRASGGADIQYF

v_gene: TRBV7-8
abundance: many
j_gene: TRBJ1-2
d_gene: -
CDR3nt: TGTGCCAGCAGCTTTTTCCCCGGGGAGGGCTACACCTTC
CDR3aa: CASSFFPGEGYTF

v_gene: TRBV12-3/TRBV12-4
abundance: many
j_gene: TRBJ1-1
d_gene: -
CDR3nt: TGTGCCAGCAGTTTCCTAATGAACACTGAAGCTTTCTTT
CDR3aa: CASSFLMNTEAFF

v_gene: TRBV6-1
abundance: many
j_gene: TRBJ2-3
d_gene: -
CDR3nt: TGTGCCAGCAGTTACCGGCGGGGCACAGATACGCAGTATTTT
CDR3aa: CASSYRRGTDTQYF

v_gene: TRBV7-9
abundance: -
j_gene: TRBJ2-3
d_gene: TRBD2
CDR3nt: TGTGCCAGCAGCACTAGCGGGAGCGTGGCGCAGTATTTT
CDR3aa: CASSTSGSVAQYF

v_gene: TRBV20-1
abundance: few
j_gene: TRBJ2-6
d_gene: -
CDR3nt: TGCTCCAGGGAGCCTCCTGGGGCCAACGTCCTGACTTTC
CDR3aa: CSREPPGANVLTF

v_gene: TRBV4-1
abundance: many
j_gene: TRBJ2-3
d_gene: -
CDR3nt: TGCGCCAGCAGCCAGGCGCTAGGCACAGATACGCAGTATTTT
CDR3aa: CASSQALGTDTQYF

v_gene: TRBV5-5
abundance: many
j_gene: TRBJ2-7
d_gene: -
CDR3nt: TGTGCCAGCAGCCCTCGACTAGAGACCTACGAGCAGTACTTC
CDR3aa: CASSPRLETYEQYF

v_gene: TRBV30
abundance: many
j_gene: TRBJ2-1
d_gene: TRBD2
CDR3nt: TGTGCCTGGACTAGCGGGGGGGACAATGAGCAGTTCTTC
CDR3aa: CAWTSGGDNEQFF

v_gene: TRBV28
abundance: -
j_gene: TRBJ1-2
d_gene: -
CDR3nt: TGTGCCAGCAGTTTTCGACCGGGACTGAATGGCTACACCTTC
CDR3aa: CASSFRPGLNGYTF

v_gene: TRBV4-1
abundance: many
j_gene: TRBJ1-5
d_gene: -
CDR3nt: TGCGCCAGCAGCCTGAGACAGTCCCACAATCAGCCCCAGCATTTT
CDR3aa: CASSLRQSHNQPQHF

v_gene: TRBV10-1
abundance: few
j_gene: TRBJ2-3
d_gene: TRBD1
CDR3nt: TGCGCCAGCAGTGATCGGGGGGACAGGGGCCGCACAGATACGCAGTATTTT
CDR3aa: CASSDRGDRGRTDTQYF

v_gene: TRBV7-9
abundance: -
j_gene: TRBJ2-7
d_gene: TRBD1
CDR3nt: TGTGCCAGCAGCTTGAACCCGGGACAGGGGTCCGTCTGGGAGCAGTACTTC
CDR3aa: CASSLNPGQGSVWEQYF

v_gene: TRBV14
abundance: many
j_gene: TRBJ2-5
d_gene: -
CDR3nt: TGTGCCAGCAGCCGAGACGCTAGCGAGGGATGGGAGACCCAGTACTTC
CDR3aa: CASSRDASEGWETQYF

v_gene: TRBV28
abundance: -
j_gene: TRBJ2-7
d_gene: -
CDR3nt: TGTGCCAGCAGCCCCATAGGGACGGCCTACGAGCAGTACTTC
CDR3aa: CASSPIGTAYEQYF

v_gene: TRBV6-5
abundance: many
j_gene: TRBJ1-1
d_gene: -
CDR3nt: TGTGCCAGCAGTTACGGCTGGGGCGGGAACACTGAAGCTTTCTTT
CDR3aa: CASSYGWGGNTEAFF

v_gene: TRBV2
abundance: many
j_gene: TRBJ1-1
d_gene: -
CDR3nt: TGTGCCAGCAGCCCTGGTGGATGGGACACTGAAGCTTTCTTT
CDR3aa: CASSPGGWDTEAFF

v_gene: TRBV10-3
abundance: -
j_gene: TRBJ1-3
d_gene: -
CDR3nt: TGTGCCATCAGCAAACAGGGTACGACTGGAAACACCATATATTTT
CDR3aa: CAISKQGTTGNTIYF

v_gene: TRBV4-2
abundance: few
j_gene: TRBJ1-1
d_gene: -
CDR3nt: TGTGCCAGCAGCCAAGTAACAGGAAGCACTGAAGCTTTCTTT
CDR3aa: CASSQVTGSTEAFF

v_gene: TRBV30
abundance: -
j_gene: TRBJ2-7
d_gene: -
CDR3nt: TGTGCCTGGAGTGTATCTTTCGGCGTCTCCTACGAGCAGTACTTC
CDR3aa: CAWSVSFGVSYEQYF

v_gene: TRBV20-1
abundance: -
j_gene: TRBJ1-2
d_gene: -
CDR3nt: TGCAGTGCCCCGGTAGCCGGTAGCTATGGCTACACCTTC
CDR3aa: CSAPVAGSYGYTF

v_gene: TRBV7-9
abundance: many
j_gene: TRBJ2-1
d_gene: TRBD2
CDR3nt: TGTGCCAGCAGCTTCCCCCTGGTAGCGGGGGGGCATGAGCAGTTCTTC
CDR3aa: CASSFPLVAGGHEQFF

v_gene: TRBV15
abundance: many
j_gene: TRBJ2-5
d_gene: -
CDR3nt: TGTGCCACCAGCAGAGCAGGGCGCGCTCAAGAGACCCAGTACTTC
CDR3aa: CATSRAGRAQETQYF

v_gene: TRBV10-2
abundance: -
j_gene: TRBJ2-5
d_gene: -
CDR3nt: TGCGCCAGCATTGAGTGGGGTGGGGAGACCCAGTACTTC
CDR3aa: CASIEWGGETQYF

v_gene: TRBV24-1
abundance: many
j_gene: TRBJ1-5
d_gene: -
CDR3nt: TGTGCCACCAGAAACAGGGAGGGTCAGCCCCAGCATTTT
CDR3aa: CATRNREGQPQHF

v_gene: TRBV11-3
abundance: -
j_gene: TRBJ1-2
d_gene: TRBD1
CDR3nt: TGTGCCAGCAGCTTCCCAGGGGGCTATGGCTACACCTTC
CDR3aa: CASSFPGGYGYTF

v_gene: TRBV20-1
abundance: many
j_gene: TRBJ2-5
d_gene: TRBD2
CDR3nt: TGCAGTGCTCCTGGACTAGCGGGACGTAGAGAGACCCAGTACTTC
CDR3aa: CSAPGLAGRRETQYF

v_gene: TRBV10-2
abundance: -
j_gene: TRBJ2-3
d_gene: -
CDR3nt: TGCGCCAGCAGTGAGAGCAGGGCAGCCGATACGCAGTATTTT
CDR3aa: CASSESRAADTQYF

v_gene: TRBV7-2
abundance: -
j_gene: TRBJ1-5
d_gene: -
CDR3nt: TGTGCCAGCAGCCGCGAATTAGGCAATCAGCCCCAGCATTTT
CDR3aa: CASSRELGNQPQHF

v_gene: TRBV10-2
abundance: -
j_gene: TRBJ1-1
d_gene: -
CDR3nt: TGCGCCAGCAGACTCGACATGAACACTGAAGCTTTCTTT
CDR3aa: CASRLDMNTEAFF

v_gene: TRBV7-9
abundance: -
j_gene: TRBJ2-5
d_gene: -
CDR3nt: TGTGCCAGCAGATTAGGGGGGGACTCCCAGTACTTC
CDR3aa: CASRLGGDSQYF

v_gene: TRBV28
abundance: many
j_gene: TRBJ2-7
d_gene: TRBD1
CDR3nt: TGTGCCAGCACCCTAGGGGGACAGGGGGACTACGAGCAGTACTTC
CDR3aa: CASTLGGQGDYEQYF

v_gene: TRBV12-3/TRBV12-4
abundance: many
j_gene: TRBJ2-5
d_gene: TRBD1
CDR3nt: TGTGCCAGCAGGGGGGGACAGGGCGAAGAGACCCAGTACTTC
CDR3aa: CASRGGQGEETQYF

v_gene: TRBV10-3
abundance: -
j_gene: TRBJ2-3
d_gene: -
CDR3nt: TGTGCCATCAGTGAGGGGGGAGGCCCAGATACGCAGTATTTT
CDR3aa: CAISEGGGPDTQYF

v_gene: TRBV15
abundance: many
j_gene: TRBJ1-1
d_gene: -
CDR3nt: TGTGCCACCAGCGGGGAGGGGGGGGCAATTGGGAACACTGAAGCTTTCTTT
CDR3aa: CATSGEGGAIGNTEAFF